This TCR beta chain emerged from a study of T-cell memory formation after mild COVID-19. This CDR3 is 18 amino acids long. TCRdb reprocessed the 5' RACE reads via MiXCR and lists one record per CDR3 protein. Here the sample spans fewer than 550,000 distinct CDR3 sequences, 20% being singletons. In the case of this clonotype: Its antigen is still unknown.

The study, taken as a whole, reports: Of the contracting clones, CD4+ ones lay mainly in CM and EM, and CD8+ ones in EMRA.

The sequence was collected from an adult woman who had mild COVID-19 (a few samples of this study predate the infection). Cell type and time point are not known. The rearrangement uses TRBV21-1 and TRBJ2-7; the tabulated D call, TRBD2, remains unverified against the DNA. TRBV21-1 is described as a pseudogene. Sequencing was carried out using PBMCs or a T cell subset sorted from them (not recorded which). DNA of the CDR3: TGTGCCAGCAGCAAAACCAGCGGGAGTCCCCCGAGCTCCTACGAGCAGTACTTC. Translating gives CASSKTSGSPPSSYEQYF.